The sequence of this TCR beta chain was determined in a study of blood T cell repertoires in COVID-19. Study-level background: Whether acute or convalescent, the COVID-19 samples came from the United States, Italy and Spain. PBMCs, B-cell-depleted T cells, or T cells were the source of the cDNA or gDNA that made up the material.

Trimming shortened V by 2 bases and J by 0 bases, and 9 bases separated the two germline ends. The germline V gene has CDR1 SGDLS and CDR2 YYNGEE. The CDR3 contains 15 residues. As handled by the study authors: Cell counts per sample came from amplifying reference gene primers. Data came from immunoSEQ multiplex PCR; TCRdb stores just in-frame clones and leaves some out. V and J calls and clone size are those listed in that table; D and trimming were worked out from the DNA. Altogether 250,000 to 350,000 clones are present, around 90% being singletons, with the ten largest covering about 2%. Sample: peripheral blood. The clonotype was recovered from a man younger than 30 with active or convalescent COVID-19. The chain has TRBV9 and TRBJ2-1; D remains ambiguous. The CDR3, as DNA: TGTGCCAGCAGCGTTCAGGTCGGCTCCTACAATGAGCAGTTCTTC. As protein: CASSVQVGSYNEQFF.